This T cell receptor (beta chain) derives from a study of T cell clonotyping in hematopoietic cell transplantation. Study-wide background: Recipient samples before transplant were obtained post-cytoreduction. Study-wide findings and caveats: At the given depth, recipient repertoires were over 97% de novo clonotypes. CD4 and CD8 repertoire contributions could not be separated without sorting. Higher Inverse Simpson Index values in graft donor and pretransplant recipient predicted broader posttransplant TCR diversity.

This clone was detected once. What it binds is unknown. Sample time point: recipient sample about 28 days before transplant, after cytoreduction. V lost 5 bases and J lost 3; bases outside the gene matches: 3. This CDR3 has 15 amino acids. The germline CDR1 and CDR2 sequences are MNHEY and SMNVEV (reference sequence). The protocol was immunoSEQ multiplex PCR, while the TCRdb copy is restricted to in-frame clones and leaves out a portion. Of approximately 46,000 clones listed, over 75% are singletons. Sequenced here: peripheral blood mononuclear cells, sampled before stem cell transplant. The chain recombines TRBV27 with TRBJ2-1, with 11 bases lining up with TRBD2. This TCR was sampled from a man in his sixties with biphenotypic leukemia. Some clones in this sample may be carry-over from other donors' samples. The CDR3 DNA is TGTGCCAGCAGTGCCGGGACTAGCGGCTACAATGAGCAGTTCTTC. Protein sequence: CASSAGTSGYNEQFF.